These 30 T cell receptor beta chains share one sample of origin, sequenced in a study of T cell clonality in common variable immunodeficiency (dated by TCRdb to between 2014 and 2016). Receptor libraries were prepared by the immunoSEQ multiplex PCR assay. The table comes from immuneACCESS by way of TCRdb, which keeps in-frame sequences with V and J called. Part of the clones is missing from these tables; in studies checked, under half for an unresolved V gene and the rest for unknown reasons. This sample includes about 37,000 clones, and none of them was observed just once. The ten biggest clones cover about 1% of the sample. The sample taken for sequencing was peripheral blood mononuclear cells. These receptors were obtained from a person aged 18 to 70 in good health.

There are many counts of this clone. A junction end diverges from the germline sequence, so it may reflect a read error. The read ends 3 residues early relative to the CDR3; the germline J gene fills the gap. The chain joins TRBV4-2 to TRBJ2-3, with D possibly TRBD2 on 6 matching bases. Germline values: CDR1 LGHNA, CDR2 YNFKEQ. The CDR3 contains 14 residues. The part of the CDR3 DNA that was read is TGCGCCAGCAGCCCACTGACTAGTGGAGATACG. Its translation: CASSPLTSGDT. The CDR3 in full is CASSPLTSGDTQYF.

This clone was counted at least ten times. The read gets to within 3 residues of the CDR3 end, and the germline J gene fills in the rest. V and J are TRBV12-3 or TRBV12-4 and TRBJ2-5; TRBD1 aligns across 7 bases. Trimming removed 1 base from V and 2 bases from J; junction bases left unmatched: 4. CDR3 length equals 15 residues. CDR3 DNA (partial): TGTGCCAGCAGTTTAGGTTCCAGGGGGCAAGAGACC. Translated, it gives CASSLGSRGQET. The entire CDR3 reads CASSLGSRGQETQYF.

The sample holds many counts of this clone. The CDR3 goes on 3 residues after the read ends, and that part is filled in from the germline J gene. V is TRBV12-3 or TRBV12-4 and J is TRBJ1-5; the match to TRBD1 covers 8 bases. V shed 3 bases, J shed 6 bases, and the junction held 4 bases outside the gene matches. The CDR3 length is 14 residues. Partial CDR3 DNA: TGTGCCAGCAGTTTGGGACAGGCGAGTCAGCCC. Protein sequence: CASSLGQASQP. The whole CDR3 region reads CASSLGQASQPQHF.

In its sample, this clone was seen many times. The DNA ends 3 residues before the CDR3 does, and the rest of the CDR3 is filled in from the germline J gene. V and J are TRBV11-2 and TRBJ2-1; D ambiguous. V gave up 3 bases and J gave up 6 bases, with 12 bases separating them. The CDR3 consists of 14 residues. Germline lookup yields CDR1 SGHAT and CDR2 FQNNGV. CDR3 bases read: TGTGCCAGCAGCTTGTCGGTAGCCGGCAATGAG. It encodes CASSLSVAGNE. The CDR3 as a whole reads CASSLSVAGNEQFF.

This clone was seen more than once but under ten times. The DNA ends 3 residues before the CDR3 does, and the rest of the CDR3 is filled in from the germline J gene. Other nucleotide sequences in the sample specify the same CDR3. The chain employs TRBV18 and TRBJ1-6; TRBD1 aligns across 9 bases. Unmatched junction bases numbered 14, after V lost 2 bases and J lost 0 bases. The germline V gene has CDR1 KGHSH and CDR2 LQKENI. This CDR3 is 21 amino acids long. The CDR3: CASSPYGAYSGQGSYNSPLHF. CDR3 DNA (partial): TGTGCCAGCTCACCATACGGGGCTTATTCGGGACAGGGCTCCTATAATTCACCC.

This clone was counted ten times or more. Coverage ceases 3 residues before the CDR3 finishes, and the germline J gene fills in the end. The genes are TRBV2 and TRBJ2-7; D could derive from TRBD1 or TRBD2 (6 bases each). The CDR3 has 14 residues. The V end lost 9 bases, the J end lost 5 bases, and 20 bases lay between the germline ends. CDR1 and CDR2 (germline): SNHLY, FYNNEI. CDR3 DNA, as far as it was read: TGTGCCAGTCTAAGGGGCAGGGGAGGAAACGAG. This gives the protein CASLRGRGGNE. The entire CDR3 protein reads CASLRGRGGNEQYF.

Ten or more counts support this clone. Read data end 3 residues before the CDR3 end; the end is taken from the germline J gene. This chain connects TRBV19 to TRBJ2-7; TRBD1 matches at 7 bases. This CDR3 contains 15 residues. Germline V gives CDR1 LNHDA, CDR2 SQIVND (reference sequence). With 4 bases clipped from V and 3 bases from J, the junction kept 9 bases outside the gene matches. CDR3 DNA (partial): TGTGCCAGTAGTACCCGCTCCCGACAGGGCTACGAG. Protein sequence: CASSTRSRQGYE. The whole CDR3 sequence is CASSTRSRQGYEQYF.

This clone was seen at least ten times. Read data end 3 residues before the CDR3 end; the end is taken from the germline J gene. The chain is built from TRBV18 and TRBJ1-1; no clear D gene. V dropped 3 bases and J dropped 0 bases, with 5 bases sitting between them. Per the germline V gene, CDR1 is KGHSH and CDR2 is LQKENI. The CDR3 contains 13 residues. The CDR3 sequence is CASSPYLNTEAFF. Incomplete CDR3 DNA: TGTGCCAGCTCACCGTATTTGAACACTGAA.

This clone was recorded at least ten times. Sequencing ends 3 residues short of the CDR3 end; the germline J gene provides the rest. The rearrangement joins TRBV7-3 to TRBJ2-1; 9 bases line up with TRBD2. CDR1 is SGHTA, CDR2 FQGTGA, per germline. The CDR3 sequence is 16 residues long. V shed 4 bases and J 2 bases; nucleotides not matched to a gene: 6. CDR3 sequence: CASSSLAGAPYNEQFF. The CDR3 bases that were read are TGTGCCAGCAGCTCGTTAGCGGGGGCCCCCTACAATGAG. Complete variable domain (other parts from reference TRBV7-3 and TRBJ2-1): GAGVSQTPSNKVTEKGKYVELRCDPISGHTALYWYRQSLGQGPEFLIYFQGTGAADDSGLPNDRFFAVRPEGSVSTLKIQRTERGDSAVYLCASSSLAGAPYNEQFFGPGTRLTVL.

This clone showed up many times. The read stops 3 residues short of the end of the CDR3; the missing end is completed from the germline J gene. V is TRBV5-6 and J is TRBJ2-1; a weak D match, TRBD2 (6 bases). Trimming removed 5 bases from V and 3 bases from J, with 15 bases in between. There are 15 residues in the CDR3. Germline V gives CDR1 SGHDT, CDR2 YYEEEE. CDR3 region: CASSPTTSRYNEQFF. The covered CDR3 bases are TGTGCCAGCAGTCCTACTACTAGCCGCTACAATGAG.

This clone was counted many times. A read error may produce the germline difference seen at one junction end. Sequencing ends 3 residues short of the CDR3 end; the germline J gene provides the rest. This rearrangement joins TRBV4-2 to TRBJ2-7, with 9 bases identical to TRBD2. Germline CDR1 is LGHNA and CDR2 is YNFKEQ. The CDR3 is 16 residues long. CDR3 sequence: CASSQGFMRGGYEQYF. The sequenced CDR3 bases are TGCGCCAGCAGCCAAGGATTTATGCGGGGGGGCTACGAG.

This clone was seen ten or more times. The read terminates 3 residues before the CDR3 end, so the remaining end is supplied by the germline J gene. The chain carries TRBV12-3 or TRBV12-4 and TRBJ2-1; 14 nucleotides match TRBD2. This CDR3 has 16 amino acids. V was pared by 4 bases and J by 9 bases, with 8 bases of the junction left unmatched. The CDR3 sequence: CASSSGTSGSWIEQFF. The CDR3 bases that were read are TGTGCCAGCAGTTCCGGGACTAGCGGGAGCTGGATTGAG.

This clone was counted ten times or more. The CDR3 end falls 3 residues outside the read, so it is completed with the germline J gene. This sequence joins TRBV15 and TRBJ2-5; possibly TRBD2 for D (5 bases). Germline V gives CDR1 LNHNV, CDR2 YYDKDF (reference sequence). CDR3 length: 15 residues. Trimming left V 3 bases short and J 4 bases short, with 15 bases between. CDR3 DNA (partial): TGTGCCACCAGCAGGCCCCCACGGGGTATAGAGACC. This sequence encodes CATSRPPRGIET. The full-length CDR3 reads as CATSRPPRGIETQYF.

The table lists this clone with a few counts. The CDR3 end lies 3 residues beyond the end of the read and is filled in from the germline J gene. The chain joins TRBV10-3 to TRBJ1-6; D remains unclear. With 2 bases removed from V and 11 bases from J, the gap between germline ends came to 16 bases. This CDR3 region has 15 residues. Germline CDR1 is ENHRY and CDR2 is SYGVKD. The part of the CDR3 DNA that was read is TGTGCCATCAGTGAGGAGGAGGGTCCCGCCCCACCC. This gives the protein CAISEEEGPAPP. From start to end, the CDR3 is CAISEEEGPAPPLHF.

This clone was found many times. The CDR3 here is CSASSNARVLDSPLHF. Partial CDR3 DNA: TGCAGTGCTAGTTCCAATGCCAGGGTTTTGGATTCACCC. The chain joins TRBV20-1 to TRBJ1-6; weak D call: TRBD1 (5 bases). Read sequence stops 3 residues before the CDR3 end, and the germline J gene provides the missing end. CDR3 length: 16 residues. Looked up from germline, CDR1 is DFQATT and CDR2 is SNEGSKA (reference sequence). The germline V and J ends were trimmed by 3 bases and 8 bases, with 20 bases remaining between them.

This clone was observed at least ten times. The sequenced fragment ends 3 residues before the CDR3 boundary, so the rest is inferred from the germline J gene. The chain uses TRBV10-3 and TRBJ2-3; 13 bases fit TRBD2. The CDR3 covers 17 residues. J was trimmed by 3 bases and V by 2 bases; bases with no gene match: 5. The germline CDR1 and CDR2 sequences are ENHRY and SYGVKD. The chain's CDR3 is CAISEGTSGRATDTQYF. CDR3 DNA (partial): TGTGCCATCAGTGAGGGTACTAGCGGGAGGGCAACAGATACG.

This clone was counted at least ten times. The observed sequence ends 3 residues before the CDR3 terminus, with the missing tail filled in from the germline J gene. The V gene is TRBV28, the J gene TRBJ1-2; tentatively, D is TRBD1 (5 bases). The germline gives CDR1 MDHEN, CDR2 SYDVKM. CDR3 size: 14 residues. V lost 10 bases and J 7 bases, leaving 22 bases between the germline ends. The CDR3 is CAISLPSRDSGYTF. The part of the CDR3 DNA that was read is TGTGCCATCTCCCTCCCCAGCAGGGACTCTGGC.

This clone was counted at least ten times. The read comes to an end 3 residues before the CDR3 does, leaving the germline J gene to fill in the end. The chain is built from TRBV7-2 and TRBJ2-1; 11 bases align to TRBD2. CDR3 length equals 15 residues. Germline values: CDR1 SGHTA, CDR2 FQGNSA. The ends lost 6 bases at V and 6 bases at J; junction bases unmatched: 7. The CDR3 spells CASRPLAGDLNEQFF. CDR3 DNA, as far as it was read: TGTGCCAGCAGGCCACTAGCGGGGGACCTCAATGAG.

Details on this clone: The read ends 3 residues before the CDR3 terminus; that terminus is restored from the germline J gene. The J gene is TRBJ2-5, the V gene TRBV7-8, with D possibly being TRBD2 (6 bases). CDR3 length equals 15 residues. CDR1 SGHVS and CDR2 FQNEAQ come from the germline V gene. With 5 bases removed from V and 7 bases from J, the gap between germline ends came to 20 bases. CDR3 in amino acids: CASSPRRVSSWTQYF. The sequenced part of the CDR3 DNA is TGTGCCAGCAGCCCACGGAGGGTCAGTAGTTGGACC.

This clone was counted at least ten times. The read gets to within 3 residues of the CDR3 end, and the germline J gene fills in the rest. Other DNA sequences from this sample encode an identical CDR3 as well. V usage is TRBV6-1 and J usage is TRBJ2-3; TRBD2 matches at 11 bases. Germline CDR1 and CDR2: MNHNS and SASEGT. CDR3 length: 15 amino acids. The J segment lost 4 bases and the V segment lost 2 bases, leaving 2 bases of the junction unmatched. The sequenced part of the CDR3 DNA is TGTGCCAGCAGTGAATTAGCGGGGGGGCCAGATACG. Translated, it gives CASSELAGGPDT. The entire CDR3 reads CASSELAGGPDTQYF.

About this clone: With the read ending 3 residues before the CDR3 end, the germline J gene is used to fill in that end. The gene calls are TRBV5-1 and TRBJ1-2; TRBD1 matches 7 bases. This CDR3 comprises 17 residues. With 4 bases clipped from V and 7 bases from J, the junction kept 19 bases outside the gene matches. The V gene's germline CDR1 is SGHRS and CDR2 YFSETQ. The CDR3 is CASSPQPIRGPQVGYTF. The sequenced CDR3 bases are TGCGCCAGCAGCCCGCAACCAATAAGGGGGCCACAGGTTGGC.

This clone has at least ten counts. The sequenced fragment ends 3 residues before the CDR3 boundary, so the rest is inferred from the germline J gene. V and J are TRBV30 and TRBJ2-5; the match to TRBD2 covers 10 bases. V shed 2 bases, J shed 5 bases, and the junction held 8 bases outside the gene matches. This CDR3 is 15 amino acids long. Germline-derived CDR1 and CDR2 are GTSNPN and SVGIG (reference sequence). The CDR3 bases that were read are TGTGCCTGGAGTAAGGTCCTAGCGGGGGTGGAGACC. Protein: CAWSKVLAGVET. Given in full, the CDR3 is CAWSKVLAGVETQYF. The full variable domain, in which reference TRBV30 and TRBJ2-5 provide the parts outside the CDR3, is SQTIHQWPATLVQPVGSPLSLECTVEGTSNPNLYWYRQAAGRGLQLLFYSVGIGQISSEVPQNLSASRPQDRQFILSSKKLLLSDSGFYLCAWSKVLAGVETQYFGPGTRLLVL.

This clone was counted ten times or more. The read ends 3 residues early relative to the CDR3; the germline J gene fills the gap. The gene calls are TRBV11-2 and TRBJ1-6; D perhaps matches TRBD1 (6 bases). The CDR3 loop spans 15 amino acids. CDR1 is SGHAT, CDR2 FQNNGV, per germline. V lost 6 bases to trimming and J lost 9 bases, with 18 bases between them. The CDR3 reads CASRTGTIEGSPLHF. CDR3 bases read: TGTGCCAGCAGAACGGGGACAATTGAGGGTTCACCC.

This clone occurred many times. From the germline J gene comes the end of the CDR3, since the read stops 3 residues before it. The V gene is TRBV10-3, the J gene TRBJ2-1; D perhaps matches TRBD2 (7 bases). The CDR3 consists of 14 residues. The germline V gene has CDR1 ENHRY and CDR2 SYGVKD. Deletions cut 6 bases from V and 3 bases from J, with 12 bases between. Partial CDR3 DNA: TGTGCCATCAGACGGGGGGCAAGCTACAATGAG. Protein product: CAIRRGASYNE. The full CDR3 sequence reads CAIRRGASYNEQFF.

In this sample, this clone turned up many times. The observed sequence ends 3 residues before the CDR3 terminus, with the missing tail filled in from the germline J gene. The chain recombines TRBV18 with TRBJ2-3; possibly TRBD2 for D (6 bases). The germline V and J ends were trimmed by 2 bases and 2 bases, with 8 bases remaining between them. The CDR3 is 14 residues long. Germline CDR1 KGHSH, CDR2 LQKENI. The CDR3: CASSPAGSTDTQYF. The CDR3 bases that were read are TGTGCCAGCTCACCAGCGGGATCCACAGATACG.

This clone was seen at least ten times. The read ends 3 residues before the CDR3 terminus; that terminus is restored from the germline J gene. The V and J genes are TRBV5-5 and TRBJ1-2; D is uncertain. Germline loops: CDR1 SGHKS, CDR2 YYEKEE (reference sequence). Trimming removed 3 bases at V and 1 base at J, with 13 bases between. This CDR3 is 15 amino acids long. CDR3: CASSSSDEGNYGYTF. The CDR3 DNA, read in part, is TGTGCCAGCAGCTCCTCCGATGAGGGTAACTATGGC.

This clone has at least ten counts. The DNA ends 3 residues before the CDR3 does, and the rest of the CDR3 is filled in from the germline J gene. The chain couples TRBV14 to TRBJ2-3; TRBD2 agrees at 8 bases. CDR3 length: 15 residues. Germline loops: CDR1 SGHDN, CDR2 FVKESK. CDR3 DNA, as far as it was read: TGTGCCAGCAGCGGGCTTCAAGCGGGAGTGGAGACG. Its translation: CASSGLQAGVET. The full CDR3 sequence reads CASSGLQAGVETQYF. The full variable domain, its missing parts supplied by reference TRBV14 and TRBJ2-3, is EAGVTQFPSHSVIEKGQTVTLRCDPISGHDNLYWYRRVMGKEIKFLLHFVKESKQDESGMPNNRFLAERTGGTYSTLKVQPAELEDSGVYFCASSGLQAGVETQYFGPGTRLTVL.

This clone came up many times. The read terminates 3 residues ahead of where the CDR3 ends, so the germline J gene completes it. The genes are TRBV20-1 and TRBJ1-2, with D possibly matching TRBD1 (6 bases). Germline V gene lookup returns CDR1 DFQATT and CDR2 SNEGSKA (reference sequence). This CDR3 contains 14 residues. CDR3 bases read: TGCAGTGCTAGTCCTAGAAGGGGGTTTCGGGGC. Amino acids: CSASPRRGFRG. The whole CDR3 sequence reads CSASPRRGFRGYTF.

This clone is deemed medium-sized. The read halts 3 residues ahead of the CDR3 end, with the missing end drawn from the germline J gene. This chain joins TRBV27 and TRBJ2-2; 9 bases fit TRBD1. Germline CDR1 MNHEY, CDR2 SMNVEV (reference sequence). J lost 5 bases, V lost 5 bases, and 6 bases had no gene match. The CDR3 has 15 residues. CDR3 sequence reads: CASSPQTGGTGELFF. The covered CDR3 bases are TGTGCCAGCAGTCCGCAGACAGGGGGGACCGGGGAG.

Ten or more counts support this clone. The CDR3 end is not reached by the read, which stops 3 residues before it; the germline J gene fills it in. The chain links TRBV7-3 to TRBJ2-5, with D uncertain. Looked up from germline, CDR1 is SGHTA and CDR2 is FQGTGA. Trimming removed 0 bases at V and 7 bases at J, with 9 bases between. The CDR3 has 13 amino acids. The CDR3 spells CASSLTAFGTQYF. Incomplete CDR3 DNA: TGTGCCAGCAGCTTAACGGCCTTTGGGACC.